The clone carrying this T cell receptor beta chain has more than one count but fewer than ten. Antigen specificity is unknown. This may be a read error, as it is one base from a much larger clone. Using genomic DNA as the template, TCR beta VDJ and CDR3 profiling was carried out. TCRdb redid the calling of the reads with MiXCR, one entry per CDR3 protein. The profile shows just over 450,000 distinct CDR3 sequences, approximately 33% of them singletons. By flow cytometry, patients selected for sequencing had shown an expansion of CD8+CD57+ cells. All patients were therapy-naive when blood was sampled. CDR3 length equals 15 residues. The germline V gene has CDR1 LNHNV and CDR2 YYDKDF (reference sequence). This entry belongs to a study of CD8+CD57+ T cells in acquired aplastic anemia. Looking at the study overall: CD4+ and CD8+ cells, once sorted, gave DNA averaging roughly 3.2 ug. Study results and caveats: Approximately 30 was the count of CD8+ CDR3 sequences that patients shared with controls. The CD8+ Simpson's diversity of patients and controls was not significantly different.

Sequencing was performed on sorted CD4+, CD8+, or CD8+CD57+ T cells (not recorded which) from PBMCs. This TCR derives from a human donor with aplastic anemia. This chain connects TRBV15 to TRBJ1-4, with 7 bases that match TRBD1. The CDR3 spells CATSRIQGTNERLFF. The CDR3 DNA reads TGTGCCACCAGCAGAATACAGGGGACTAATGAAAGACTGTTTTTT.